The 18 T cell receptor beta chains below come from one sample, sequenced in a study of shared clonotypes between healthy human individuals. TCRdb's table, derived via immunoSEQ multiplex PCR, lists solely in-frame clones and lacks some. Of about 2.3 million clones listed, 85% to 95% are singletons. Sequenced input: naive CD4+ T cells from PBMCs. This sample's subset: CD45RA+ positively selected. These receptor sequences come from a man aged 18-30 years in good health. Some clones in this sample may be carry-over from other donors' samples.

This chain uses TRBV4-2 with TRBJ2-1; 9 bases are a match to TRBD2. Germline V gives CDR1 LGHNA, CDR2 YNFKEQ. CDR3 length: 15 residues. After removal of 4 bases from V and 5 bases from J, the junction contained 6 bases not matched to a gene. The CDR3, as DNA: TGTGCCAGCAGCCGCTCGCTAGCGGGAAACAATGAGCAGTTCTTC. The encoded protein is CASSRSLAGNNEQFF.

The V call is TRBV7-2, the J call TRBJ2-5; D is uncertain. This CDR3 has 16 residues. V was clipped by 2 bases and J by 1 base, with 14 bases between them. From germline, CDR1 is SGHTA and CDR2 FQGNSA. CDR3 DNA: TGTGCCAGCAGCTTAAGTGTAGGAACAATCCAAGAGACCCAGTACTTC. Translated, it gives CASSLSVGTIQETQYF.

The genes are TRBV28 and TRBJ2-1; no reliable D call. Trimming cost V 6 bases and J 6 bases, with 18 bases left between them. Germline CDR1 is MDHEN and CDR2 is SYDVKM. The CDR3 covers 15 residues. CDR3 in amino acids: CASRPMGLSPNEQFF. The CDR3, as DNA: TGTGCCAGCAGGCCGATGGGCCTATCACCCAATGAGCAGTTCTTC.

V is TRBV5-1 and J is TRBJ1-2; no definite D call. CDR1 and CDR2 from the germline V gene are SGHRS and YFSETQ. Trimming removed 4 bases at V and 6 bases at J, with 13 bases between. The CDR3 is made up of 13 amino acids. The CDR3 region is CASSPGGEDGYTF. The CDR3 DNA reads TGCGCCAGCAGCCCCGGTGGAGAGGATGGCTACACCTTC.

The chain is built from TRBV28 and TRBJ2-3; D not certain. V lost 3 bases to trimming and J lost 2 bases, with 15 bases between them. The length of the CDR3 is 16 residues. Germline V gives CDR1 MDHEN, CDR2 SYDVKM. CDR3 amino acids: CASSLGFVLHTDTQYF. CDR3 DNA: TGTGCCAGCAGTTTGGGCTTTGTACTTCACACAGATACGCAGTATTTT.

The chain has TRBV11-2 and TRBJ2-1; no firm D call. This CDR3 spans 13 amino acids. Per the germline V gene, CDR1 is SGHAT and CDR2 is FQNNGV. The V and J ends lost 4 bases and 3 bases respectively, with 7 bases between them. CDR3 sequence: CASSSLNYNEQFF. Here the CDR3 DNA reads TGTGCCAGCAGCTCCTTAAACTACAATGAGCAGTTCTTC.

DNA of the CDR3: TGTGCCAGCAGTTTTGGAACAACAGATACGCAGTATTTT. This sequence encodes CASSFGTTDTQYF. The V gene is TRBV27, the J gene TRBJ2-3; D not certain. V dropped 3 bases and J dropped 3 bases, with 7 bases sitting between them. This CDR3 comprises 13 residues. Germline CDR1 is MNHEY and CDR2 is SMNVEV (reference sequence).

This CDR3 reads CASSFPEPSNTGELFF. CDR3 sequence (DNA): TGCGCCAGCAGCTTCCCAGAGCCTTCGAACACCGGGGAGCTGTTTTTT. V usage is TRBV5-1 and J usage is TRBJ2-2; no clear D. Trimming left V 2 bases short and J 0 bases short, with 11 bases between. There are 16 residues in the CDR3. The germline CDR1 and CDR2 sequences are SGHRS and YFSETQ.

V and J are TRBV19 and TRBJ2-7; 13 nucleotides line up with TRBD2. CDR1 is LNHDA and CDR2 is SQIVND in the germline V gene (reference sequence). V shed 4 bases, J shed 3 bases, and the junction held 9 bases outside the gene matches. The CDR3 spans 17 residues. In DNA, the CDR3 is TGTGCCAGTAGTAGGGGACTAGCGGGACTAGTCGGCTACGAGCAGTACTTC. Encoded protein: CASSRGLAGLVGYEQYF.

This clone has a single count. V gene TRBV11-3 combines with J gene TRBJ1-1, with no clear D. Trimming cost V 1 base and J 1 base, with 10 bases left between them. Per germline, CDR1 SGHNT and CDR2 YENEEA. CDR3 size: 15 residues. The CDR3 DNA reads TGTGCCAGCAGCTTAGGCCAGGTTCAGAACACTGAAGCTTTCTTT. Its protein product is CASSLGQVQNTEAFF.

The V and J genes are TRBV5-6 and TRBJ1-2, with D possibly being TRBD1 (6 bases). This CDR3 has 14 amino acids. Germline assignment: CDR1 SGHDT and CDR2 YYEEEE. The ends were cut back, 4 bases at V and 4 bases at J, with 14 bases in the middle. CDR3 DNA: TGTGCCAGCAGCACCTTACAGGGTAGCTATGGCTACACCTTC. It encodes CASSTLQGSYGYTF. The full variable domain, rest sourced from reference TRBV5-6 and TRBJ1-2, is DAGVTQSPTHLIKTRGQQVTLRCSPKSGHDTVSWYQQALGQGPQFIFQYYEEEERQRGNFPDRFSGHQFPNYSSELNVNALLLGDSALYLCASSTLQGSYGYTFGSGTRLTVV.

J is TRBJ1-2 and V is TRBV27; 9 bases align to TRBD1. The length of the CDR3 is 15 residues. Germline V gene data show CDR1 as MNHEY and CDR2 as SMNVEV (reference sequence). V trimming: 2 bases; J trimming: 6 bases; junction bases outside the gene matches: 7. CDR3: CASSLGKGTGNGYTF. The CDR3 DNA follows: TGTGCCAGCAGTTTAGGAAAGGGGACAGGGAATGGCTACACCTTC.

CDR3: CASIPAPLHSYNEQFF. CDR3 sequence (DNA): TGTGCCAGCATTCCGGCGCCGCTTCATTCCTACAATGAGCAGTTCTTC. V is TRBV28 and J is TRBJ2-1; D gene ambiguous. The CDR3 sequence is 16 residues long. Germline V CDR1 and CDR2: MDHEN, SYDVKM. V dropped 7 bases and J dropped 1 base, with 17 bases sitting between them.

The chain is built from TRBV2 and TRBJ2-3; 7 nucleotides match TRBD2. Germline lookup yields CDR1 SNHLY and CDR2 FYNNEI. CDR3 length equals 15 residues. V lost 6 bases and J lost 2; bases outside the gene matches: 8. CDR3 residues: CASRLGREITDTQYF. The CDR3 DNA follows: TGTGCCAGCAGGCTGGGGCGGGAGATCACAGATACGCAGTATTTT.

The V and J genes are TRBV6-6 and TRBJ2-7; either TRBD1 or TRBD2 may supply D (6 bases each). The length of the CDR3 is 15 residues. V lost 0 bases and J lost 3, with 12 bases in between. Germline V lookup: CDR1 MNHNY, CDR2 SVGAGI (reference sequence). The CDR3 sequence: CASSYSGRGHYEQYF. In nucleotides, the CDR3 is TGTGCCAGCAGTTACTCTGGGCGGGGACACTACGAGCAGTACTTC.

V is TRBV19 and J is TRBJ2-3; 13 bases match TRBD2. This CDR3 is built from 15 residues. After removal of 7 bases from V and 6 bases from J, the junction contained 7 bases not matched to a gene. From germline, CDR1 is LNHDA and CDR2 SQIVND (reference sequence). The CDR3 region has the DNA TGTGCCAGTATAACTAGCGGGAGGGCCACGGATACGCAGTATTTT. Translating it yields CASITSGRATDTQYF.

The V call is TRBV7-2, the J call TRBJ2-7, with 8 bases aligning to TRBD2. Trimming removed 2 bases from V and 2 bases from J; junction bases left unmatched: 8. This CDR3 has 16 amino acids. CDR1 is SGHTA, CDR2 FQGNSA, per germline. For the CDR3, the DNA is TGTGCCAGCAGCTTAATTGGTACTAGCGGCCCCTACGAGCAGTACTTC. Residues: CASSLIGTSGPYEQYF. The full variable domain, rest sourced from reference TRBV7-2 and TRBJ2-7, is GAGVSQSPSNKVTEKGKDVELRCDPISGHTALYWYRQSLGQGLEFLIYFQGNSAPDKSGLPSDRFSAERTGGSVSTLTIQRTQQEDSAVYLCASSLIGTSGPYEQYFGPGTRLTVT.

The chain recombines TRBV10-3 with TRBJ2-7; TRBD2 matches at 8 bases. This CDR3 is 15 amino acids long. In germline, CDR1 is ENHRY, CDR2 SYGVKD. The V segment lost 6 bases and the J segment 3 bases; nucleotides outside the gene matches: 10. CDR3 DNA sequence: TGTGCCATCAGCGCGGGGGGCAGAGGGGTCTACGAGCAGTACTTC. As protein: CAISAGGRGVYEQYF.